This passage covers 6 T cell receptor beta chains from one sample sequenced in a study of T cell changes during pregnancy in multiple sclerosis. TCRdb's copy holds only in-frame clones and misses some; the assay was immunoSEQ multiplex PCR. The profile shows 35,000 to 45,000 clones, around 90% of them singletons. The source was CD4+ T cells from peripheral blood mononuclear cells, collected after pregnancy. The source is a female donor with multiple sclerosis, enrolled in a pregnancy study.

The J gene is TRBJ2-3, the V gene TRBV6-6; a possible D gene is TRBD2 (6 bases). Germline assignment: CDR1 MNHNY and CDR2 SVGAGI (reference sequence). The germline V and J ends were trimmed by 4 bases and 0 bases, with 11 bases remaining between them. The CDR3 consists of 15 residues. The CDR3 loop reads CASSSPGLSTDTQYF. CDR3 coding DNA: TGTGCCAGCAGTTCACCGGGACTCAGCACAGATACGCAGTATTTT.

This chain connects TRBV20-1 to TRBJ1-1; D is unresolved. This CDR3 contains 10 residues. V was shortened by 6 bases and J by 8 bases, with 10 bases between the two germline ends. The germline V gene encodes CDR1 DFQATT and CDR2 SNEGSKA (reference sequence). This chain's CDR3 is CSANREEAFF. In nucleotides, the CDR3 is TGCAGTGCCAACAGAGAAGAAGCTTTCTTT.

The chain employs TRBV27 and TRBJ1-6; D is ambiguous. Deletions cut 5 bases from V and 0 bases from J, with 17 bases between. CDR1 MNHEY and CDR2 SMNVEV come from the germline V gene (reference sequence). This CDR3 has 18 residues. Here the CDR3 reads CASSLSRGPSSYNSPLHF. CDR3 DNA: TGTGCCAGCAGTCTGAGCCGAGGCCCCAGCTCCTATAATTCACCCCTCCACTTT.

J is TRBJ1-3 and V is TRBV5-1; D is perhaps TRBD1 (5 bases). V lost 1 base and J lost 0, with 11 bases in between. The CDR3 covers 16 residues. Germline V gives CDR1 SGHRS, CDR2 YFSETQ. The CDR3 region is CASSLTGLLSGNTIYF. The CDR3 DNA reads as TGCGCCAGCAGCTTGACGGGACTCCTCTCTGGAAACACCATATATTTT. Variable domain in full (rest from reference TRBV5-1 and TRBJ1-3): KAGVTQTPRYLIKTRGQQVTLSCSPISGHRSVSWYQQTPGQGLQFLFEYFSETQRNKGNFPGRFSGRQFSNSRSEMNVSTLELGDSALYLCASSLTGLLSGNTIYFGEGSWLTVV.

This clone was found many times. V and J are TRBV19 and TRBJ1-1; 9 positions agree with TRBD1. The CDR3 length is 15 residues. Trimming at V came to 3 bases and at J to 4 bases, leaving 6 bases not matched to a gene. CDR1 is LNHDA and CDR2 is SQIVND in the germline V gene (reference sequence). As DNA, the CDR3 is TGTGCCAGTAGTATGGTGGGACAGGGAGGCACTGAAGCTTTCTTT. Its protein product is CASSMVGQGGTEAFF.

The rearrangement links TRBV19 to TRBJ1-5; perhaps TRBD1 as D (5 bases). The germline V gene has CDR1 LNHDA and CDR2 SQIVND (reference sequence). This CDR3 region has 15 residues. Deletions cut 1 base from V and 0 bases from J, with 7 bases between. CDR3: CASSIVGPSNQPQHF. CDR3 sequence (DNA): TGTGCCAGTAGTATAGTGGGGCCTAGCAATCAGCCCCAGCATTTT.